This TCR beta chain stems from a study of T cell repertoires in cytomegalovirus infection. Overall study context: Indications of both CMV infection and matching HLA type were provided by public TCR beta signatures.

TCRdb fed the reads into MiXCR, producing one record per CDR3 protein. The table records roughly 230,000 distinct CDR3 sequences, around 6.4% of them present only once. This clonotype was recorded many times. The CDR3 length is 16 residues. Per germline, CDR1 ENHRY and CDR2 SYGVKD. Between the trimmed V and J ends, which lost 8 bases and 8 bases, there was a span of 22 bases. Specimen: PBMCs. This chain uses TRBV10-3 with TRBJ1-6; D may be TRBD1 (5 bases). The TCR sequence derives from a human donor in good health (CMV status not recorded). Some clones in this sample may be carry-over from other donors' samples. The CDR3 region is CAISSGGPGSYSPLHF. The CDR3 nucleotides are TGTGCCATCTCATCGGGCGGGCCAGGGAGTTATTCACCCCTCCACTTT.